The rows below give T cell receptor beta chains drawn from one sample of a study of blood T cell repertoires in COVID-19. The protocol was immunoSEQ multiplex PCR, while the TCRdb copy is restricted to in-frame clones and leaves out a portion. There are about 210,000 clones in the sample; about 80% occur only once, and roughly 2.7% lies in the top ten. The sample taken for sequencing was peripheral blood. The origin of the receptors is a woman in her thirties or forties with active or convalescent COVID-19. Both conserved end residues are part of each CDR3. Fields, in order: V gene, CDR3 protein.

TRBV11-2 CASSLMSLAGVETQYF
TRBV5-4 CASSLARTGGPYNEQFF
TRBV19 CASSSQRGGFETQYF
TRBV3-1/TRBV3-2 CASSPIAQGGGYTF
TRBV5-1 CASSRRESSVYEQYF
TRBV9 CASSPWGRADTQYF
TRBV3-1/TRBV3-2 CASSQAAGGRLAHQYF
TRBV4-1 CASSQGKGTAEAFF
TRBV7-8 CASIPHDWNTEAFF
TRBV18 CASSPQLVEGQQEKLFF
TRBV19 CASKTGQISNQPQHF
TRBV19 CASIKGDRGHSNYGYTF
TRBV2 CASRTGLAGGTSGELFF
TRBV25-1 CASSETSGGARTGELFF
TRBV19 CASSNALQAPGGYTF
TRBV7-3 CASSSLGAGGETQYF
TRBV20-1 CSASMLSYGYTF
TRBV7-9 CASSEPGLASRDTQYF
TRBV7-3 CASSTIAGGINTQYF
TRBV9 CASSANSGGSQETQYF
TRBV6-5 CASSIRGSSGNTIYF
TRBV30 CAWSPTGNTGELFF
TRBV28 CASSRTSGGYKTGELFF
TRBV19 CASSILGVTEAFF
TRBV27 CASSPGEIGEQYF
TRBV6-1 CASSDGTSGGLRADTQYF
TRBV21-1 CASSTREGGQPQHF
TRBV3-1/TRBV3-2 CASSRREAYEQYF
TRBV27 CASSLFGGRGYEQYF
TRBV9 CASSPKATVSGNTIYF
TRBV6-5 CASSTGGDRADTQYF
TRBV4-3 CASSQDISRALGGTQYF
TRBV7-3 CASSLLDRANTGELFF
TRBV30 CAWGIRDRSTDTQYF
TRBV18 CASSSGTALEVGFF
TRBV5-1 CASSSGQGVATEAFF
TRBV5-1 CASSSDPGDTQYF